This T cell receptor beta chain was documented in a study of blood T cell repertoires in COVID-19. As for the study in general: Spain, Italy and the United States supplied samples that represented acute and convalescent COVID-19. T cells, B-cell-depleted T cells, or PBMCs supplied cDNA or gDNA.

This clone occurred once. V shed 0 bases and J shed 4 bases, with 10 bases lying between them. This CDR3 is built from 15 residues. Germline-derived CDR1 and CDR2 are LGHDT and YNNKEL (reference sequence). Method: immunoSEQ multiplex PCR; TCRdb's copy keeps in-frame clones and lacks some. The table lists approximately 160,000 clones, 80% to 90% of them singletons. The clonotype originates from a woman aged 45-65 years in a cohort exposed to, infected with or recovered from COVID-19 (not recorded which). The sequencing input was PBMCs or T cells enriched from blood (not recorded which). V gene TRBV3-1 (or the pseudogene TRBV3-2) combines with J gene TRBJ2-1; D is possibly TRBD2 (6 bases). The CDR3 coding sequence is TGTGCCAGCAGCCAAGACGGGACTTTTTACAATGAGCAGTTCTTC. Translated: CASSQDGTFYNEQFF.